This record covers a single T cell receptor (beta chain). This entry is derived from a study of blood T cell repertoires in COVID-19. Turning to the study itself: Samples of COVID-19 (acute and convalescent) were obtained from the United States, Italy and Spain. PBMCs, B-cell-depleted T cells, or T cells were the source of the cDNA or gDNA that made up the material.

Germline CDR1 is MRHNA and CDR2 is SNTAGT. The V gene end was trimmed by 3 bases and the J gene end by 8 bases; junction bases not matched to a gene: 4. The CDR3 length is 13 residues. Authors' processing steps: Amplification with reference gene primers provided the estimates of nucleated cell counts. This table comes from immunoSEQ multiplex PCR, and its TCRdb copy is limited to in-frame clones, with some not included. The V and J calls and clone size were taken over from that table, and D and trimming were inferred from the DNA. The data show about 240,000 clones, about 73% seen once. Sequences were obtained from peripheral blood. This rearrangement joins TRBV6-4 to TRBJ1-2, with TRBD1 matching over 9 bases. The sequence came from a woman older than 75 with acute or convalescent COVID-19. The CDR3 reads CASSEGTGYGYTF. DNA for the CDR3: TGTGCCAGCAGTGAGGGGACAGGGTACGGCTACACCTTC.